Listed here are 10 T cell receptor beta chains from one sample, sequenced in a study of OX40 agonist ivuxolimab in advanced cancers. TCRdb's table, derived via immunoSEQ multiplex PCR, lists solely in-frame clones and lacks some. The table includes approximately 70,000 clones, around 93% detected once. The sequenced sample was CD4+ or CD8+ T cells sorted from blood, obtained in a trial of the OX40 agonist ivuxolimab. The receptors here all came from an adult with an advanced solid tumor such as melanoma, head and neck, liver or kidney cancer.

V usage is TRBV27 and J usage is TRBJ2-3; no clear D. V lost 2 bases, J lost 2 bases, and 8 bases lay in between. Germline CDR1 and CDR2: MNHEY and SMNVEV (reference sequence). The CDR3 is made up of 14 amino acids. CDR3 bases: TGTGCCAGCAGTTTAATCTGGGCCACAGATACGCAGTATTTT. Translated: CASSLIWATDTQYF.

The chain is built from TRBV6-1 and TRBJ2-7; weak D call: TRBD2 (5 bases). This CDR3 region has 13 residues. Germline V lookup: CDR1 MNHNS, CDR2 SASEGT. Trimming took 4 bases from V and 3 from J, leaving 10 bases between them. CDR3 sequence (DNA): TGTGCCAGCAGTGGAGGGATAGTCTACGAGCAGTACTTC. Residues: CASSGGIVYEQYF.

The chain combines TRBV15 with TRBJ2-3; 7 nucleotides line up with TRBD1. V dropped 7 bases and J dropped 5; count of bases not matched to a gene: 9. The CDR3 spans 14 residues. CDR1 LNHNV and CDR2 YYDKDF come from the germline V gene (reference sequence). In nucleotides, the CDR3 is TGTGCCACCAAAACAGGGACAGCGCAAGATACGCAGTATTTT. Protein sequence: CATKTGTAQDTQYF.

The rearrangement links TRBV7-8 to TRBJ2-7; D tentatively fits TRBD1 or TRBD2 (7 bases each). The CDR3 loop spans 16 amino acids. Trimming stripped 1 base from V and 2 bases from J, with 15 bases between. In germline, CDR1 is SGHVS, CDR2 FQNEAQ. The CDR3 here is CASSLGGQGGAYEQYF. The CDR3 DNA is TGTGCCAGCAGCTTAGGGGGGCAGGGGGGGGCCTACGAGCAGTACTTC.

CDR3: CASSRHPPPGQNRYGYTF. The CDR3 DNA is TGTGCCAGTAGTAGGCATCCTCCACCGGGACAGAACCGCTATGGCTACACCTTC. The chain joins TRBV19 to TRBJ1-2, with 7 positions matching TRBD1. Per germline, CDR1 LNHDA and CDR2 SQIVND (reference sequence). The CDR3 is 18 residues long. Unmatched junction bases numbered 18, after V lost 4 bases and J lost 4 bases.

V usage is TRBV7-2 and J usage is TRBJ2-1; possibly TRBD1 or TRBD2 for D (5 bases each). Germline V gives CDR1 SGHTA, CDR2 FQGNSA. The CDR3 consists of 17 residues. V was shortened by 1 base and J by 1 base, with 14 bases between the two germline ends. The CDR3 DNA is TGTGCCAGCAGCTTAGGGGACGCCAGAGGGTCCTACAATGAGCAGTTCTTC. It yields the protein CASSLGDARGSYNEQFF.

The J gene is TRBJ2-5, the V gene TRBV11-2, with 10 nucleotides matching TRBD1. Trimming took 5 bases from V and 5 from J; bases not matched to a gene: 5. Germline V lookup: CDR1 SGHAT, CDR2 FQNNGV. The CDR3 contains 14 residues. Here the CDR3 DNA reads TGTGCCAGCAGCCGGACAGGGGGTCAGGAGACCCAGTACTTC. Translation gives CASSRTGGQETQYF.

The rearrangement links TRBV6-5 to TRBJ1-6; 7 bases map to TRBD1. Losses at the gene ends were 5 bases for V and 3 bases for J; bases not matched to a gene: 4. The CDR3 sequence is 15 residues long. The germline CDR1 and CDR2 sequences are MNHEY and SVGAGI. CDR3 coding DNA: TGTGCCAGCAGTAAAGGGACAGACTATAATTCACCCCTCCACTTT. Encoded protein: CASSKGTDYNSPLHF.

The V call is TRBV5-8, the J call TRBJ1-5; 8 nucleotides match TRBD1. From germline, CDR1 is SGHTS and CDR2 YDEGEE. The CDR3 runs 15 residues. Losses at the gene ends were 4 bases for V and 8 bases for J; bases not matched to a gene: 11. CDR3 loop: CASSGRTGYGEPQHF. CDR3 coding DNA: TGTGCCAGCAGCGGCCGGACAGGGTATGGGGAGCCCCAGCATTTT.

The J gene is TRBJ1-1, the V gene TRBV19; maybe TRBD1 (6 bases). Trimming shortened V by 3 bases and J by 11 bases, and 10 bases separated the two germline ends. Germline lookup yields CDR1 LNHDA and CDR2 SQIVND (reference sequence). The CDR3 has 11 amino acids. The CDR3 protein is CASSMWGLAFF. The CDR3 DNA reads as TGTGCCAGTAGTATGTGGGGGCTGGCTTTCTTT.